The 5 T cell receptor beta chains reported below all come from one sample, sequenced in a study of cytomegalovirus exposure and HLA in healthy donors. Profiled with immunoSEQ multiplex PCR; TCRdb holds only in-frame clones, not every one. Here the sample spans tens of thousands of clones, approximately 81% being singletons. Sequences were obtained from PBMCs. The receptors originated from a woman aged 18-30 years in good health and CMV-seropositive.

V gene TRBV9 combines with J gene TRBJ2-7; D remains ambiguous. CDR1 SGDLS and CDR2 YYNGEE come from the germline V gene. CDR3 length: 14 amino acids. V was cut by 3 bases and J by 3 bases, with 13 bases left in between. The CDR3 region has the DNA TGTGCCAGCAGCGATAAACTAAGCAGCTACGAGCAGTACTTC. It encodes CASSDKLSSYEQYF.

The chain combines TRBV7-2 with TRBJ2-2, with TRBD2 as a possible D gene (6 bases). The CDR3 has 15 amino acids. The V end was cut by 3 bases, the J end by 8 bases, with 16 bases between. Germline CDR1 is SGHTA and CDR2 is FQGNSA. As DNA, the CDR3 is TGTGCCAGCAGCTTTGGAGGGCCCAAGTGGGGGGAGCTGTTTTTT. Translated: CASSFGGPKWGELFF.

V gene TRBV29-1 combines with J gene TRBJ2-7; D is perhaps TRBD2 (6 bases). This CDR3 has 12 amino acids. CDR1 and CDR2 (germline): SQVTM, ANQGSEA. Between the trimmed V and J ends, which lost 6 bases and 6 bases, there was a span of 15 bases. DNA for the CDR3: TGCAGCGTACCGGGGGATCGGAGCGAGCAGTACTTC. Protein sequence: CSVPGDRSEQYF.

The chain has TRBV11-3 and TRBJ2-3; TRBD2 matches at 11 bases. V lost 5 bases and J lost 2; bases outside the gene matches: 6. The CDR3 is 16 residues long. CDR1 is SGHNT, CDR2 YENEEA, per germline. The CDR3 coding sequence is TGTGCCAGCAGCCTCCTTAGCGGGGGGGCCACAGATACGCAGTATTTT. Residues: CASSLLSGGATDTQYF.

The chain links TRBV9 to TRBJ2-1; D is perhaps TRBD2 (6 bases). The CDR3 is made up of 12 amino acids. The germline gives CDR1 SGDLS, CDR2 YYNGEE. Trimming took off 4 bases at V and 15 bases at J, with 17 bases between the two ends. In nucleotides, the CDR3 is TGTGCCAGCAGCCCCGGGAGCCAGAGGCCGTTCTTC. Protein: CASSPGSQRPFF.